The 5 T cell receptor beta chains below come from one sample, sequenced in a study of tumor and adjacent non-tumor tissue in lung cancer. The library came from three nested PCR rounds adapted from ARM-PCR protocols. TCRdb reanalysed the multiplex PCR reads using MiXCR and keeps one entry per CDR3 protein. The data show some 66,000 distinct CDR3 sequences, with about 61% seen just once and under 35% held by the top ten. RNA was extracted from bulk tissue without any cell sorting. Distant lung tissue was collected more than 3 cm away from the tumor edge. What was sequenced was distant non-tumor lung tissue. The receptors stem from a man in his 70s with non-small cell lung cancer.

Details on this clonotype: Sequence at one end of the junction differs from germline and may be a read error. The chain joins TRBV11-2 to TRBJ2-7, with D possibly TRBD1 on 6 matching bases. Germline CDR1 reads SGHAT; CDR2 reads FQNNGV. The CDR3 extends over 13 amino acids. CDR3 in amino acids: CVSGLEDRLEQYF. The CDR3 DNA is TGTGTCAGCGGCTTAGAAGACAGGCTCGAGCAGTACTTC.

A note on this clonotype: Since no conserved phenylalanine or tryptophan closes the CDR3, a read error is the likely cause. This sequence joins TRBV29-1 and TRBJ2-3; no definite D call. Germline lookup yields CDR1 SQVTM and CDR2 ANQGSEA. This CDR3 comprises 12 residues. The CDR3 sequence is CSVVSVADMQYL. The DNA for the CDR3 is TGCAGCGTTGTTTCGGTGGCGGATATGCAGTATTTA.

The rearrangement joins TRBV7-3 to TRBJ1-1; D is uncertain. Trimming took off 2 bases at V and 2 bases at J, with 6 bases between the two ends. The CDR3 has 13 residues. Germline V CDR1 and CDR2: SGHTA, FQGTGA. DNA for the CDR3: TGTGCCAGCAGCTTATCACATAACACTGAAGCTTTCTTT. Amino acid sequence: CASSLSHNTEAFF.

Concerning this clonotype: One end of the junction varies from germline; a read error may be responsible. The chain couples TRBV10-3 to TRBJ2-7; D may be TRBD2 (5 bases). Germline loops: CDR1 ENHRY, CDR2 SYGVKD. The CDR3 runs 12 residues. The CDR3 reads CVTGKVNYEQYF. CDR3 sequence (DNA): TGTGTCACCGGGAAGGTAAATTACGAACAGTACTTC.

This clonotype was counted at least ten times. CDR3 sequence reads: CASSVARQGYEQYF. The DNA of the CDR3 is TGTGCCAGCAGTGTCGCCCGACAGGGGTACGAGCAGTACTTC. The V and J genes are TRBV6-1 and TRBJ2-7; 8 positions match TRBD1. V shed 4 bases, J shed 4 bases, and the junction held 6 bases outside the gene matches. CDR1 is MNHNS, CDR2 SASEGT, per germline. The CDR3 has 14 residues.